This T cell receptor beta chain was found in a study of breast tumors, draining lymph nodes, adjacent tissues. Broader study findings: Compared with lymph nodes, tumors were less diverse; compared with nontumor tissue, more.

This clonotype occurred many times. Its antigen is unidentified. Germline CDR1 is SGHDT and CDR2 is YYEEEE. The length of the CDR3 is 14 residues. V lost 5 bases and J lost 4; bases outside the gene matches: 5. TCRdb passed the multiplex PCR reads through MiXCR, listing each CDR3 protein once. The table has some 250,000 distinct CDR3 sequences, roughly a third seen once; the top ten hold over 3.5%. Samples came from axillary lymph nodes draining the breast cancer. This receptor was obtained from a female donor with breast cancer. Some clones in this sample may be carry-over from other donors' samples. The chain is built from TRBV5-6 and TRBJ2-5; 10 bases are shared with TRBD1. Sequences were obtained from axillary lymph node tissue. The CDR3 DNA reads TGTGCCAGCAGTCGGGACAGGGGCGGAGAGACCCAGTACTTC. Translating gives CASSRDRGGETQYF.